The rows below give T cell receptor beta chains drawn from one sample of a study of cytomegalovirus exposure and HLA in healthy donors. The method was immunoSEQ multiplex PCR; TCRdb's version includes in-frame clones alone and lacks a portion of them. The sample includes approximately 180,000 clones, around 81% of them seen just once. The sequencing sample was made of PBMCs. All receptors derive from a woman in her twenties or thirties in good health and CMV-seronegative. The CDR3 runs from the conserved cysteine through the conserved F or W. Fields, in order: clone size, D gene, V gene, J gene, CDR3 protein, CDR3 DNA. A D gene is named only where the DNA matches it firmly. Size tells how often a clone was seen (once, few, many) or the class of an expanded clone, and some rows leave it out.

-	TRBD1	TRBV6-1	TRBJ2-5	CASSHGTAQETQYF	TGTGCCAGCAGTCACGGGACAGCACAAGAGACCCAGTACTTC
-	TRBD2	TRBV30	TRBJ2-7	CAWSPLAGVSYEQYF	TGTGCCTGGAGTCCACTAGCGGGAGTCTCCTACGAGCAGTACTTC
-	-	TRBV5-1	TRBJ1-1	CASSLEIRNTEAFF	TGCGCCAGCAGCTTGGAGATCAGGAACACTGAAGCTTTCTTT
-	TRBD1	TRBV29-1	TRBJ2-5	CSVDGQGGETQYF	TGCAGCGTTGACGGACAGGGGGGGGAGACCCAGTACTTC
-	TRBD1	TRBV27	TRBJ1-2	CASSLAQGVCYTF	TGTGCCAGCAGTTTGGCACAGGGGGTCTGCTACACCTTC
-	TRBD2	TRBV5-1	TRBJ2-3	CASSLGTSGRWDTQYF	TGCGCCAGCAGCTTGGGTACTAGCGGGAGGTGGGATACGCAGTATTTT
once	-	TRBV28	TRBJ1-4	CASIPQGTGTNEKLFF	TGTGCCAGCATTCCACAGGGTACGGGAACTAATGAAAAACTGTTTTTT
-	TRBD2	TRBV28	TRBJ2-1	CASRYRGGSYNEQFF	TGTGCCAGCAGATATCGGGGGGGCTCCTACAATGAGCAGTTCTTC
-	TRBD2	TRBV2	TRBJ2-5	CASNPFGGGETQYF	TGTGCCAGCAACCCATTCGGGGGGGGAGAGACCCAGTACTTC
-	TRBD1	TRBV7-2	TRBJ1-2	CASRTGSNYGYTF	TGTGCCAGCAGGACAGGGTCTAACTATGGCTACACCTTC
-	-	TRBV2	TRBJ1-5	CASRSGGAGNQPQHF	TGTGCCAGCAGGTCGGGTGGGGCCGGCAATCAGCCCCAGCATTTT
-	TRBD2	TRBV5-4	TRBJ2-7	CASSLGLAVSYEQYF	TGTGCCAGCAGCTTGGGGCTAGCGGTCTCCTACGAGCAGTACTTC
once	-	TRBV4-2	TRBJ2-5	CASSQDTAEGETQYF	TGTGCCAGCAGCCAAGATACGGCGGAGGGGGAGACCCAGTACTTC
-	TRBD2	TRBV28	TRBJ2-7	CASSRTAGVVLDEQYF	TGTGCCAGCAGTCGAACAGCGGGGGTCGTGTTGGACGAGCAGTACTTC
-	-	TRBV29-1	TRBJ2-5	CSVADRQEGTQYF	TGCAGCGTTGCTGACAGACAAGAAGGAACCCAGTACTTC
-	-	TRBV21-1	TRBJ1-1	CASSKSRGGNTEAFF	TGTGCCAGCAGCAAATCCCGAGGGGGAAACACTGAAGCTTTCTTT
-	TRBD2	TRBV27	TRBJ2-3	CASSLGTSGRHTQYF	TGTGCCAGCAGTTTGGGGACTAGCGGGAGGCATACGCAGTATTTT
-	TRBD2	TRBV4-3	TRBJ2-7	CASSQDVDSGIGEQYF	TGCGCCAGCAGCCAAGATGTGGATAGCGGGATTGGCGAGCAGTACTTC
-	-	TRBV30	TRBJ1-1	CAWSVGRVTEAFF	TGTGCCTGGAGTGTCGGCAGGGTGACTGAAGCTTTCTTT
-	-	TRBV14	TRBJ1-1	CASSQRVTRHMNTEAFF	TGTGCCAGCAGCCAAAGAGTGACTCGGCACATGAACACTGAAGCTTTCTTT
few	TRBD2	TRBV7-2	TRBJ2-7	CASSDSGTTWWEQYF	TGTGCCAGCAGCGATTCCGGGACTACCTGGTGGGAGCAGTACTTC
-	TRBD1	TRBV7-9	TRBJ2-7	CASRLQGAGEYEQYF	TGTGCCAGCAGATTACAGGGGGCGGGAGAGTACGAGCAGTACTTC
-	TRBD1	TRBV30	TRBJ1-1	CAWSVRSGGYNTEAFF	TGTGCCTGGAGTGTAAGGTCAGGGGGCTACAACACTGAAGCTTTCTTT
-	TRBD1	TRBV28	TRBJ1-1	CASSLGQGRSEAFF	TGTGCCAGCAGTTTGGGACAGGGTAGGTCAGAAGCTTTCTTT
-	TRBD2	TRBV7-2	TRBJ2-1	CASSWASGGSSYNEQFF	TGTGCCAGCAGCTGGGCTAGCGGGGGCAGCTCCTACAATGAGCAGTTCTTC
-	-	TRBV19	TRBJ1-4	CASSISWGAELFF	TGTGCCAGTAGTATTTCTTGGGGCGCGGAACTGTTTTTT
-	TRBD2	TRBV27	TRBJ2-2	CASSFLPSGNTGELFF	TGTGCCAGCAGTTTTCTCCCTAGCGGGAACACCGGGGAGCTGTTTTTT
-	-	TRBV10-3	TRBJ1-2	CAISDSAGTTYGYTF	TGTGCCATCAGTGACTCCGCCGGGACAACCTATGGCTACACCTTC
-	TRBD1	TRBV7-2	TRBJ1-2	CASSSPTQGGGYTF	TGTGCCAGCAGTTCACCGACTCAGGGGGGCGGCTACACCTTC
few	-	TRBV29-1	TRBJ1-3	CSVESSSGNTIYF	TGCAGCGTTGAGTCGAGCTCTGGAAACACCATATATTTT
-	TRBD1	TRBV30	TRBJ2-2	CAWKATGGSGELFF	TGTGCCTGGAAAGCGACAGGGGGGTCCGGGGAGCTGTTTTTT